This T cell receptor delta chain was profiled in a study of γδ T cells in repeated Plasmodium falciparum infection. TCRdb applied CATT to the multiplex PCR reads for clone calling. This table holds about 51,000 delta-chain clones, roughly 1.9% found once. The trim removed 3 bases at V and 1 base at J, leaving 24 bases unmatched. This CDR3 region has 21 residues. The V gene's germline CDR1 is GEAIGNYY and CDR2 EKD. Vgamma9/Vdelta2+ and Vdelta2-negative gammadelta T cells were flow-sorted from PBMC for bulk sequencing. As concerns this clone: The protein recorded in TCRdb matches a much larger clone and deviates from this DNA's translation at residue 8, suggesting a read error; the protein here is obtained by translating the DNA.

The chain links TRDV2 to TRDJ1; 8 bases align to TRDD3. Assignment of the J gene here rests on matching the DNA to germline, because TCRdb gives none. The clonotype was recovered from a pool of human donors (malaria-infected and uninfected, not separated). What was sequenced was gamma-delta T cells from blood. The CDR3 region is CACDPLVRDTQVFQITDKLIF. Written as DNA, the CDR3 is TGTGCCTGTGACCCGCTGGTGAGGGATACGCAAGTCTTCCAAATCACCGATAAACTCATCTTT.